This entry concerns a single T cell receptor beta chain. Its antigen remains undetermined. There are no base qualities to consult, and no much larger clone falls within one base. TCRbeta CDR3 regions were amplified from genomic DNA using the immunoSEQ Assay, a bias-controlled multiplex PCR. The authors' analysis ran thus. Within the assay, amplification of reference gene primers was used to estimate how many nucleated cells each sample contained. To quantify the absolute abundance of each unique TCRbeta CDR3 rearrangement, sequence reads were collapsed and filtered. For each sample, productive Simpson clonality was calculated as the square root of Simpson's diversity index over productive rearrangements. TCRdb limited this immuneACCESS table to in-frame rearrangements with V and J called. A share of clones is missing; checked studies link under half to unresolved V genes, and the rest is unexplained. V and J calls and clone size come straight from that table; D and trimming were deduced from the DNA. Within this sample are 86,000 or so clones, with roughly 91% of them counted one time only. 1.9% of the sample comes from the top ten.

Whole blood was collected in K2EDTA tubes by collaborating institutions according to the institutions' own protocols. For TCRbeta analysis, collaborators shipped samples as frozen whole blood, isolated PBMCs, or DNA extracted from either of those sample types. This record belongs to a study of blood T cell repertoires in COVID-19 (dated by TCRdb to the early 2020s). Study-wide context: Samples from collaborators originated in the United States, Italy and Spain and spanned both the acute and convalescent phases of COVID-19. Where available, HLA class I and class II types were taken from metadata supplied by the sample provider and were not determined by assay-based typing. The samples were drawn from two sources: the first 160 participants of the ongoing ImmuneRACE study, and fewer than 1,500 subjects contributed by 6 global collaborators. The material from the prospective study consisted of cDNA or gDNA derived from T cells, B-cell-depleted T cells, or PBMCs. Subjects who had been exposed to COVID-19, were actively infected with it, or had recovered from it provided the deeply sampled blood TCRbeta repertoires that made up the dataset. Sample metadata almost always included a de-identified subject ID, COVID-19 status, age in years and sex. A freely available public database, intended as a resource for researchers studying the immune response to SARS-CoV-2, is where the repertoires were released.

CDR1 and CDR2 (SEHNR, FQNEAQ) derive from the germline V gene (reference sequence). Spanning cysteine to phenylalanine, the CDR3 consists of 15 amino acids. Only the CDR3 DNA is retained, 45 bases long and in frame from the first base. V ends up 5 bases short and J 4 bases short, with an unmatched junction base count of 8. General study outcomes and caveats: The quantity of clinical and demographic metadata differed by source and by participant and was supplied without curation.

The rearrangement joined TRBV7-9 to TRBJ1-2, with TRBD1 identical over 9 junction bases. The sequenced sample was peripheral blood. This clonotype was sampled from a woman aged 45-65 years in a cohort sampled during active COVID-19. The CDR3 is CASSTWTGAGYGYTF. The nucleotides are TGTGCCAGCAGCACCTGGACAGGGGCGGGCTATGGCTACACCTTC.